The T cell receptor (beta chain) under discussion was sequenced for a study of T-cell memory formation after mild COVID-19. This clonotype turned up a few times. The junction and the germline gene differ at one end; a read error may be behind it. Each CDR3 protein gets one entry after TCRdb re-called the 5' RACE reads with MiXCR. Among about 200,000 distinct CDR3 sequences listed, over 9.5% were seen once. This CDR3 is 13 amino acids long. CDR1 is SGHTA, CDR2 FQGNSA, per germline. This TCR derives from a man aged 18 to 35 who had mild COVID-19 (a few samples of this study predate the infection). Cell type and time point are not known. J is TRBJ2-5 and V is TRBV7-2; 11 bases match TRBD1. The sequenced material came from PBMCs or a T cell subset sorted from them (not recorded which). CDR3 in DNA: TGTGCCAGCAGTCCGACCCCGCGGGACAGGGGGGACTTC. It translates to CASSPTPRDRGDF. The variable domain in full, completed from reference TRBV7-2 and TRBJ2-5, reads GAGVSQSPSNKVTEKGKDVELRCDPISGHTALYWYRQSLGQGLEFLIYFQGNSAPDKSGLPSDRFSAERTGGSVSTLTIQRTQQEDSAVYLCASSPTPRDRGDFGPGTRLLVL.